The rows below give T cell receptor beta chains drawn from one sample of a study of blood T cells in healthy people across ages. TCRdb re-called the 5' RACE reads through MiXCR, storing one row per CDR3 protein. The data hold about 510,000 distinct CDR3 sequences, with about 25% observed a single time. The same data also went into a second study, on T cells of mothers and their children.

Sequencing input: blood. The receptor source for this set is a boy between 2 and 10 years old in good health. The CDR3 runs from the conserved cysteine through the conserved F or W. A D gene is named only where the DNA matches it firmly. Clone size is stated in some rows and not others, as once, few, many or a class when expanded.

j_call	d_call	v_call	clone_size	cdr3_aa	cdr3_nt
TRBJ2-6	-	TRBV21-1	few	CASSKGKSAGANVLTF	TGTGCCAGCAGCAAGGGGAAAAGCGCTGGGGCCAACGTCCTGACTTTC
TRBJ2-3	-	TRBV6-1	-	CASSQGRGPPYTDTQYF	TGTGCCAGCAGCCAGGGGCGGGGGCCTCCCTACACAGATACGCAGTATTTT
TRBJ1-1	-	TRBV5-5	few	CASSLPLRTAGSEAFF	TGTGCCAGCAGCCTTCCCTTAAGGACAGCGGGTTCGGAAGCTTTCTTT
TRBJ2-7	-	TRBV18	few	CASSPDQGPYEQYF	TGTGCCAGCTCACCTGATCAGGGGCCCTACGAGCAGTACTTC
TRBJ1-4	-	TRBV6-5	few	CASSSGASREKLFF	TGTGCCAGCAGTTCGGGGGCGAGTAGGGAAAAACTGTTTTTT
TRBJ1-2	-	TRBV9	once	CASRETDSDGSTF	TGTGCCAGCAGGGAGACGGACAGTGATGGCTCCACCTTC
TRBJ2-3	TRBD1	TRBV29-1	few	CSVEDPETGGNTDTQYF	TGCAGCGTTGAAGACCCTGAGACAGGGGGAAACACAGATACGCAGTATTTT
TRBJ1-1	TRBD1	TRBV29-1	few	CSVSTRETRGEAFF	TGCAGCGTTTCTACCCGGGAAACCAGGGGGGAAGCTTTCTTT
TRBJ2-3	-	TRBV29-1	-	CSVVSRATDTQYF	TGCAGCGTCGTATCGCGGGCCACAGATACGCAGTATTTT
TRBJ1-1	TRBD1	TRBV5-4	few	CASSFTQGGEAFF	TGTGCCAGCAGCTTTACTCAGGGGGGTGAAGCTTTCTTT
TRBJ1-5	-	TRBV29-1	-	CRDFLAVPNQPQHF	TGCAGGGACTTCCTGGCAGTCCCCAATCAGCCCCAGCATTTT
TRBJ2-5	TRBD2	TRBV20-1	many	CSARPIAGRMETQYF	TGCAGTGCTAGACCGATAGCGGGGCGCATGGAGACCCAGTACTTC
TRBJ1-4	TRBD1	TRBV12-3/TRBV12-4	-	CTSSPGQAYEKLFF	TGTACCAGCAGCCCCGGACAGGCCTATGAAAAACTGTTTTTT
TRBJ2-3	-	TRBV20-1	-	CSASMGLVTDTQYF	TGCAGTGCTAGCATGGGACTGGTCACAGATACGCAGTATTTT
TRBJ1-2	-	TRBV20-1	few	CSAMTGTPNYGYTF	TGCAGTGCTATGACCGGGACACCTAACTATGGCTACACCTTC
TRBJ2-2	TRBD1	TRBV28	few	CASSMTGANTGELFF	TGTGCCAGCAGCATGACAGGGGCCAACACCGGGGAGCTGTTTTTT